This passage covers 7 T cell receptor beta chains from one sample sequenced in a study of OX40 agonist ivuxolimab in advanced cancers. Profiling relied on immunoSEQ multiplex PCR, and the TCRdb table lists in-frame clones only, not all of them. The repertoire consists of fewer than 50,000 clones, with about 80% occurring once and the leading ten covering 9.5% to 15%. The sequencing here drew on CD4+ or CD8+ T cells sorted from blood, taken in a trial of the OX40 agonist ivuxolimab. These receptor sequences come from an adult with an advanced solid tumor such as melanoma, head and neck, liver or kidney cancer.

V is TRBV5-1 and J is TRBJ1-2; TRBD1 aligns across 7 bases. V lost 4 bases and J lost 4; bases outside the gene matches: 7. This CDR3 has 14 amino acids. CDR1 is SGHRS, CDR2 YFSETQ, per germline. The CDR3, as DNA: TGCGCCAGCAGCACCTCGACAGGGAGCTATGGCTACACCTTC. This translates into CASSTSTGSYGYTF. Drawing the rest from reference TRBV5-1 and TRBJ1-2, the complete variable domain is KAGVTQTPRYLIKTRGQQVTLSCSPISGHRSVSWYQQTPGQGLQFLFEYFSETQRNKGNFPGRFSGRQFSNSRSEMNVSTLELGDSALYLCASSTSTGSYGYTFGSGTRLTVV.

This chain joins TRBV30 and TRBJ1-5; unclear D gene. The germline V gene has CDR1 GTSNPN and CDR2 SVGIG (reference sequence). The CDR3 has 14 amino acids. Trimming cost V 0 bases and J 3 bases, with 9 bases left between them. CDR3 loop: CAWSVTLANQPQHF. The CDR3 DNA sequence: TGTGCCTGGAGTGTAACGCTGGCCAATCAGCCCCAGCATTTT.

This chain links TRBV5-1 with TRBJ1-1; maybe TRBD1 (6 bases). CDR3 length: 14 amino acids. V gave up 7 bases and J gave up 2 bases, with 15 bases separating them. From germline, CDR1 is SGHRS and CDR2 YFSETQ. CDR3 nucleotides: TGCGCCAGCGGGGGCTCTGGGACTAACACTGAAGCTTTCTTT. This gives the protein CASGGSGTNTEAFF.

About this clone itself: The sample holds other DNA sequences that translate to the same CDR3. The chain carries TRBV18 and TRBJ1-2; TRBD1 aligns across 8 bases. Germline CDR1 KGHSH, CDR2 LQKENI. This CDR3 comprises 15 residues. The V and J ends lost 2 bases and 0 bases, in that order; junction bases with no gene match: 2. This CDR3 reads CASSPGQGSNYGYTF. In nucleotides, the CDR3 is TGTGCCAGCTCACCAGGACAGGGTTCTAACTATGGCTACACCTTC.

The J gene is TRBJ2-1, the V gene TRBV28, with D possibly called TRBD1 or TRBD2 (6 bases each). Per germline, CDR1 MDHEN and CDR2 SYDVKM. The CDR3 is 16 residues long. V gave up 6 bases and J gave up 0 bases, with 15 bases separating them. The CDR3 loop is CASSSLGGRSYNEQFF. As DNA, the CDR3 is TGTGCCAGCAGCTCCCTAGGGGGGCGCTCCTACAATGAGCAGTTCTTC.

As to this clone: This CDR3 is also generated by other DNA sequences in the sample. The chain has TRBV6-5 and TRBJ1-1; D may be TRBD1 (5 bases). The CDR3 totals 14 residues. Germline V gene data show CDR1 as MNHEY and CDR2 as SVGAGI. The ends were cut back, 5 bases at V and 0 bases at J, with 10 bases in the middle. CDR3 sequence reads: CASSKQGMNTEAFF. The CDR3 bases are TGTGCCAGCAGTAAGCAGGGCATGAACACTGAAGCTTTCTTT.

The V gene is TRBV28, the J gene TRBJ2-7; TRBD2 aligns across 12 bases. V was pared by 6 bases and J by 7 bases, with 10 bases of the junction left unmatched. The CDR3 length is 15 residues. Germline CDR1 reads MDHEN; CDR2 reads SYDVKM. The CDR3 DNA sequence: TGTGCCAGCAGGCCTCCGGGACTAGCGGGTGGTGAGCAGTACTTC. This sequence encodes CASRPPGLAGGEQYF.